These 15 T cell receptor beta chains came from one sample sequenced in a study of early stage breast cancer tumors. Some clones are missing from TCRdb's copy, which holds only in-frame ones; the method was immunoSEQ multiplex PCR. Counted here are about 72,000 clones, approximately 79% occurring once; the ten biggest clones make up under 4%. The sample taken for sequencing was blood. Source of these receptors: a person between 55 and 69 years old with breast cancer.

The CDR3 loop is CASTRGTGGTYEQYF. For the CDR3, the DNA is TGTGCCAGCACCCGAGGGACAGGGGGAACCTACGAGCAGTACTTC. This chain uses TRBV6-5 with TRBJ2-7, with 11 bases aligning to TRBD1. From germline, CDR1 is MNHEY and CDR2 SVGAGI. This CDR3 contains 15 residues. The V and J ends lost 7 bases and 2 bases, in that order; junction bases with no gene match: 7.

The table lists this clone with a count of one. The chain joins TRBV5-1 to TRBJ1-5, with a tentative D call TRBD1 (6 bases). CDR3 length equals 14 residues. With 0 bases removed from V and 7 bases from J, the gap between germline ends came to 11 bases. The germline gives CDR1 SGHRS, CDR2 YFSETQ. CDR3 region: CASSLEGGRQPQHF. The DNA of the CDR3 is TGCGCCAGCAGCTTGGAGGGGGGACGCCAGCCCCAGCATTTT.

In this sample, this clone turned up once. The chain has TRBV5-1 and TRBJ1-4; maybe TRBD1 (5 bases). In germline, CDR1 is SGHRS, CDR2 YFSETQ. Trimming stripped 0 bases from V and 0 bases from J, with 6 bases between. The CDR3 loop spans 15 amino acids. CDR3 sequence reads: CASSLETATNEKLFF. In nucleotides, the CDR3 is TGCGCCAGCAGCTTGGAGACAGCAACTAATGAAAAACTGTTTTTT.

This chain connects TRBV2 to TRBJ2-1; 9 bases are a match to TRBD2. CDR3 size: 15 residues. CDR1 SNHLY and CDR2 FYNNEI come from the germline V gene. After removal of 6 bases from V and 0 bases from J, the junction contained 3 bases not matched to a gene. The CDR3, as DNA: TGTGCCAGCAGCAGCGGGGGGAGCTCCTACAATGAGCAGTTCTTC. Its translation is CASSSGGSSYNEQFF. Supplemented by reference TRBV2 and TRBJ2-1, the full variable domain reads EPEVTQTPSHQVTQMGQEVILRCVPISNHLYFYWYRQILGQKVEFLVSFYNNEISEKSEIFDDQFSVERPDGSNFTLKIRSTKLEDSAMYFCASSSGGSSYNEQFFGPGTRLTVL.

This rearrangement joins TRBV19 to TRBJ2-6; 9 bases are shared with TRBD1. V lost 11 bases and J lost 2; bases outside the gene matches: 13. In germline, CDR1 is LNHDA, CDR2 SQIVND (reference sequence). CDR3 length equals 17 residues. For the CDR3, the DNA is TGTGCCTGCACCCCGGGACAGGGATTCCCTGGGGCCAACGTCCTGACTTTC. Amino acids: CACTPGQGFPGANVLTF.

The genes are TRBV28 and TRBJ1-3; D gene ambiguous. The CDR3 covers 19 residues. Germline V lookup: CDR1 MDHEN, CDR2 SYDVKM. V was pared by 3 bases and J by 2 bases, with 23 bases between. The DNA for the CDR3 is TGTGCCAGCAGTTTCGGATTCGGTAGGCCCCAAGCAGCTGGAAACACCATATATTTT. Its translation is CASSFGFGRPQAAGNTIYF.

The chain has TRBV9 and TRBJ2-7; 13 bases match TRBD2. The ends lost 4 bases at V and 5 bases at J; junction bases unmatched: 6. This CDR3 contains 15 residues. Looked up from germline, CDR1 is SGDLS and CDR2 is YYNGEE. The CDR3 loop reads CASSIGTSGAHEQYF. The CDR3 bases are TGTGCCAGCAGCATCGGGACTAGCGGGGCCCACGAGCAGTACTTC.

This chain's CDR3 is CASRIQGVGTEAFF. The CDR3 coding sequence is TGTGCCAGCAGGATTCAGGGGGTGGGCACTGAAGCTTTCTTT. The chain recombines TRBV6-5 with TRBJ1-1; 7 nucleotides agree with TRBD1. V shed 6 bases and J 4 bases; nucleotides not matched to a gene: 8. CDR1 is MNHEY and CDR2 is SVGAGI in the germline V gene. The CDR3 has 14 residues.

CDR3 nucleotides: TGCAGCGTGGACGGACAGGGGAACACTGAAGCTTTCTTT. It codes for CSVDGQGNTEAFF. The rearrangement joins TRBV29-1 to TRBJ1-1; 8 bases align to TRBD1. The germline V gene has CDR1 SQVTM and CDR2 ANQGSEA. The V and J ends lost 6 bases and 1 base, in that order; junction bases with no gene match: 4. The CDR3 runs to 13 residues.

This clone has a handful of counts. CDR3 loop: CATMTGAGNTIYF. The CDR3 DNA reads as TGTGCCACCATGACAGGGGCTGGAAACACCATATATTTT. The chain carries TRBV19 and TRBJ1-3; 8 nucleotides align to TRBD1. The trim removed 10 bases at V and 2 bases at J, leaving 4 bases unmatched. Germline loops: CDR1 LNHDA, CDR2 SQIVND (reference sequence). This CDR3 is 13 amino acids long.

This clone was seen only a few times. The chain is built from TRBV7-9 and TRBJ1-6; 10 bases are a match to TRBD1. CDR1 is SEHNR and CDR2 is FQNEAQ in the germline V gene (reference sequence). The CDR3 contains 17 residues. The V gene end was trimmed by 6 bases and the J gene end by 7 bases; junction bases not matched to a gene: 12. The CDR3 coding sequence is TGTGCCAGCAGACAAACGTTGACAGGGGGCAAAAATTCACCCCTCCACTTT. Translating gives CASRQTLTGGKNSPLHF.

The rearrangement links TRBV6-6 to TRBJ1-1; 7 nucleotides line up with TRBD1. There are 14 residues in the CDR3. Germline V gene sequence: CDR1 MNHNY, CDR2 SVGAGI (reference sequence). The V segment lost 6 bases and the J segment 0 bases; nucleotides outside the gene matches: 4. The CDR3 coding sequence is TGTGCCAGCAGGGCAGGGGGGGTGAACACTGAAGCTTTCTTT. Protein product: CASRAGGVNTEAFF.

The J gene is TRBJ2-3, the V gene TRBV9, with TRBD2 identical over 12 bases. Per the germline V gene, CDR1 is SGDLS and CDR2 is YYNGEE. Trimming removed 0 bases from V and 5 bases from J; junction bases left unmatched: 7. The CDR3 has 17 amino acids. The CDR3 is CASSVALAGGPRDTQYF. CDR3 nucleotides: TGTGCCAGCAGCGTAGCCCTAGCGGGAGGGCCGCGAGATACGCAGTATTTT.

The rearrangement uses TRBV9 and TRBJ2-1, with 9 bases matching TRBD1. Germline CDR1 reads SGDLS; CDR2 reads YYNGEE. With 1 base clipped from V and 6 bases from J, the junction kept 17 bases outside the gene matches. The length of the CDR3 is 19 residues. This chain's CDR3 is CASSVSGGLQGALLNEQFF. The CDR3, as DNA: TGTGCCAGCAGCGTATCGGGGGGATTACAGGGGGCCCTACTCAATGAGCAGTTCTTC.

The gene calls are TRBV7-2 and TRBJ2-7; D not resolved. V gave up 6 bases and J gave up 4 bases, with 10 bases separating them. This CDR3 spans 12 amino acids. The V gene's germline CDR1 is SGHTA and CDR2 FQGNSA. The chain's CDR3 is CASSMTVYEQYF. The CDR3 bases are TGTGCCAGCAGTATGACCGTTTACGAGCAGTACTTC.